One T cell receptor (beta chain) is described in this entry. Its target is unknown. A universal primer site arose from template switching, and cDNA bore unique molecular identifiers. From the 5' RACE reads, TCRdb called clonotypes with MiXCR, one entry per CDR3 protein. The data show around 570,000 distinct CDR3 sequences, nearly 10% seen once. This sample was taken from a study of identical twins. All donors comprised healthy Caucasians. Study outcomes and limitations: Conclusions leaned on cross-sectional statistical analysis and did not track the same donors over time.

After removal of 0 bases from V and 3 bases from J, the junction contained 0 bases not matched to a gene. CDR3 length: 14 amino acids. The germline CDR1 and CDR2 sequences are SNHLY and FYNNEI. These records were also assigned to another study, of yellow fever vaccine responses in identical twins.

Sequencing was performed on PBMCs. This rearrangement joins TRBV2 to TRBJ2-7; 9 nucleotides line up with TRBD2. The sequence was obtained from a woman aged 18 to 35 in good health. The CDR3 here is CASSEASGGYEQYF. Written as DNA, the CDR3 is TGTGCCAGCAGTGAAGCTAGCGGGGGCTACGAGCAGTACTTC.